A selection of T cell receptor beta chains follows, all from one sample in a study of blood T cell repertoires in COVID-19. Sequencing was performed with immunoSEQ multiplex PCR; in TCRdb, only in-frame clones are kept and a portion is missing. Of around 100,000 clones detected, 70% to 90% appear once; the ten largest clones hold approximately 2.4%. Material for sequencing was PBMCs or T cells enriched from blood (not recorded which). The receptor set was obtained from a woman between 45 and 60 years old who had recovered from COVID-19. Each CDR3 is given without its conserved first and last residue. The order of the fields is V gene, J gene, clone size, CDR3 protein. A row's size may be missing; if present it is once, few, many or a size class.

>TRBV28|TRBJ2-7|NA
ASQQGAYEQY
>TRBV2|TRBJ1-2|NA
ASSGQGAQANYGYT
>TRBV2|TRBJ1-2|NA
ASSEGRGQDGYT
>TRBV2|TRBJ2-7|NA
ASSTSGSPYEQY
>TRBV7-9|TRBJ2-3|NA
ASSLGPSGGTDTQY
>TRBV11-2|TRBJ2-1|NA
ASSLIRQTARQF
>TRBV30|TRBJ1-6|once
AWSVNRAFSPLH
>TRBV11-2|TRBJ2-7|NA
ASSWPGSGGSYEQY
>TRBV5-3|TRBJ2-7|NA
ARSFSGSSYEQY
>TRBV19|TRBJ1-1|NA
ASSIDPLNTEAF
>TRBV24-1|TRBJ2-5|NA
ATHGGRAVLQETQY
>TRBV28|TRBJ1-4|NA
ASSLGLQGEKLF
>TRBV6-2/TRBV6-3|TRBJ1-1|NA
ASSPRGNTEAF
>TRBV27|TRBJ2-5|NA
ASSLSQGGETQY
>TRBV6-4|TRBJ1-5|NA
ASSAGDSNQPQH
>TRBV9|TRBJ2-3|NA
ASSAITRDTQY
>TRBV11-2|TRBJ1-1|NA
ASSLEAVGTEAF
>TRBV5-1|TRBJ1-1|NA
ASSLTGANTEAF
>TRBV5-1|TRBJ2-3|NA
ASSAQEPTKDTQY
>TRBV28|TRBJ2-3|NA
ASSGGGVPSSTDTQY
>TRBV7-9|TRBJ2-5|NA
ASSLGGHQY
>TRBV7-3|TRBJ2-3|once
ASSSGGTDTQY
>TRBV6-4|TRBJ2-1|NA
ASSETGGYNEQF
>TRBV6-2/TRBV6-3|TRBJ2-2|NA
ASSYTGRVF
>TRBV10-3|TRBJ2-3|NA
AISASGTITDTQY
>TRBV5-6|TRBJ2-3|NA
ASSFGAGVSDTQY
>TRBV5-5|TRBJ1-3|NA
ASSLSQGQALSGNTIY
>TRBV15|TRBJ1-1|NA
ATSRDLRGEAEAF
>TRBV5-1|TRBJ2-1|NA
ASSLEWGLAGRSSYNEQF
>TRBV5-1|TRBJ1-3|NA
ASSPGSSGNTIY
>TRBV27|TRBJ2-4|NA
ATTYPTHGILKNIQY
>TRBV10-3|TRBJ2-7|few
AISGSSGSTHEQY
>TRBV7-8|TRBJ2-7|NA
ASSQTGDSYEQY
>TRBV11-2|TRBJ1-6|NA
ASSLAVSPYSYNSPLH
>TRBV7-2|TRBJ1-6|NA
ASSLVSSNSPLH
>TRBV27|TRBJ2-3|NA
ASSFFRGRPDTQY
>TRBV20-1|TRBJ1-3|NA
SASKGNTIY
>TRBV7-2|TRBJ1-2|once
ASSLGAGHYGYT
>TRBV20-1|TRBJ1-2|once
SASSQGAYYGYT
>TRBV27|TRBJ2-1|NA
ASSPTGTSSIEQF
>TRBV11-3|TRBJ2-6|NA
ASSSQGAGANVLT
>TRBV11-2|TRBJ2-3|NA
ASSKGRGQSSPDTQY
>TRBV5-1|TRBJ2-1|NA
ASSFAPESDIEQF
>TRBV5-6|TRBJ2-7|few
ASSLEASGREVHEQY
>TRBV5-1|TRBJ1-2|NA
ASRGNGYT
>TRBV5-5|TRBJ1-6|NA
ASSRYSGGRGSSYNSPLH
>TRBV25-1|TRBJ2-3|NA
ASSEYGREGLLSDTQY
>TRBV2|TRBJ1-4|NA
ASRQTGFNEKLF
>TRBV19|TRBJ2-7|NA
ASGQGSYEQY
>TRBV9|TRBJ2-7|NA
ASSARLAGINEQY
>TRBV6-5|TRBJ1-1|medium-sized
ASRDTGRTEAF